This T cell receptor beta chain was recovered during a study of technical replicates of blood from a handful of donors. Measured with immunoSEQ multiplex PCR; TCRdb has only the in-frame clones, and not every one. The data contain around 100,000 clones, approximately 94% of them singletons. This clonotype was obtained from a human donor in good health. Sequenced material: T cells isolated from PBMCs.

The CDR3 bases are TGTGCCAGCAGCTTAACTAGCTTAAGGGCCTACAATGAGCAGTTCTTC. This sequence encodes CASSLTSLRAYNEQFF. The chain combines TRBV9 with TRBJ2-1; D might be TRBD2 (6 bases). The CDR3 totals 16 residues. V lost 4 bases, J lost 2 bases, and 16 bases lay in between. Looked up from germline, CDR1 is SGDLS and CDR2 is YYNGEE.